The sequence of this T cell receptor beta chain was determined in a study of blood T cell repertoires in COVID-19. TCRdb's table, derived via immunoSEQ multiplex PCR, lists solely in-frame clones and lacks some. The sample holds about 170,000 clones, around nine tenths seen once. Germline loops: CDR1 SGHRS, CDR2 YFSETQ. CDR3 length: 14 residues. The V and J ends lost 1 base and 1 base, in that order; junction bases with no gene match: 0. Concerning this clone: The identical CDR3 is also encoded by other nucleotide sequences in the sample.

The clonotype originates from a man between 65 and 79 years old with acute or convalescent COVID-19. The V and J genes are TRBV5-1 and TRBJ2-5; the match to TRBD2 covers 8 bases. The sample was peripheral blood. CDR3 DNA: TGCGCCAGCAGCTTGACTAGCGGCCAAGAGACCCAGTACTTC. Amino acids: CASSLTSGQETQYF.